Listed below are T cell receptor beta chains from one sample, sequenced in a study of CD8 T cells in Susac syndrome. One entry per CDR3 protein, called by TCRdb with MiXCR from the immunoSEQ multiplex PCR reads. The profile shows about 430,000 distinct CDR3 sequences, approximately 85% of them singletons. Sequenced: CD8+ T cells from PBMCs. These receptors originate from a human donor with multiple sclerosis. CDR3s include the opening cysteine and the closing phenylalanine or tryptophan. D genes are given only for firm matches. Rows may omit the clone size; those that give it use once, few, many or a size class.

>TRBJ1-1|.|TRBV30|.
TGTGCCTGGAGTGTAATCGGTGAGACAGCGAACACTGAAGCTTTCTTT
CAWSVIGETANTEAFF
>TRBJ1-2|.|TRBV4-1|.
TGCGCCAGCAGCCAAGGTGTTGCCTATGGCTACACCTTC
CASSQGVAYGYTF
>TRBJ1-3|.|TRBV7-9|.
TGTGCCAGCAGCCTAGGCTCCACCATATATTTT
CASSLGSTIYF
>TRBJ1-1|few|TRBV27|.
TGTGCCAGCAGTTTAGGAGGGAAGAACACTGAAGCTTTCTTT
CASSLGGKNTEAFF
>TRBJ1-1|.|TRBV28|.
TGTGCCAGCAGTTTGGGATCGGATACCCTGAACACTGAAGCTTTCTTT
CASSLGSDTLNTEAFF
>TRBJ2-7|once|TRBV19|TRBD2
TGTGCCAGTAGCGGGGGGTTCTACGAGCAGTACTTC
CASSGGFYEQYF
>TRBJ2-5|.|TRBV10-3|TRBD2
TGTGCCATCAGTGAGGGGGTAGCGGGGGGACTACAAGAGACCCAGTACTTC
CAISEGVAGGLQETQYF
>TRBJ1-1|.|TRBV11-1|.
TGTGCCAGCAGCCCCGTCGGGGGCCCAGTCCTGAACACTGAAGCTTTCTTT
CASSPVGGPVLNTEAFF
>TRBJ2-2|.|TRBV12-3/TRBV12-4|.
TGTGCCAGCACCATTGGGTGGGCGGTCAACACCGGGGAGCTGTTTTTT
CASTIGWAVNTGELFF
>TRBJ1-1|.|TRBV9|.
TGTGCCAGCAGCGTAGCGGAGGGGAACACTGAAGCTTTCTTT
CASSVAEGNTEAFF
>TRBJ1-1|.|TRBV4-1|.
TGCGCCAGCAGCCAGCCCACGGCCAGGGGAGGGAACACTGAAGCTTTCTTT
CASSQPTARGGNTEAFF
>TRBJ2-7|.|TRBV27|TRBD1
TGTGCCAGCAGAAGATCTTGGACAGGGGTGTTGGACGAGCAGTACTTC
CASRRSWTGVLDEQYF
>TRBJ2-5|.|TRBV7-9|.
TGTGCCAGCAGCTTACAGAATCAAGAGACCCAGTACTTC
CASSLQNQETQYF
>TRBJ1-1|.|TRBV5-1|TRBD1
TGCGCCAGCAGCTTGGGAACCCAGGAGGGGGCGGCGAACACTGAAGCTTTCTTT
CASSLGTQEGAANTEAFF